The clone carrying this TCR beta chain came up once. Its antigen remains unknown. The record originates from a study of brain T cells in children with intractable seizures. Clones were read by immunoSEQ multiplex PCR, and TCRdb kept only the in-frame ones, dropping some. Altogether about 340,000 clones are present, about 93% being singletons, with the ten largest covering 5% to 7%. Broader study findings: Pre-surgery blood may have been undersampled, hiding some clones. HCMV serostatus was not known, and viral specificity came from CDR3 similarity only.

Time point defined: blood from clinic visit 5 months post-surgery; TSC patient then seizure free. Sequencing was limited to surgery cases with top T cell transcript signatures in brain tissue. Patients received at least one anti-epileptic drug before surgery. Unmatched junction bases numbered 7, after V lost 4 bases and J lost 9 bases. CDR1 MNHEY and CDR2 SVGAGI come from the germline V gene. The CDR3 covers 15 residues. The sequence derives from a boy under two years old with tuberous sclerosis and intractable seizures. The sample was peripheral blood, taken roughly 5 months after surgery. V usage is TRBV6-5 and J usage is TRBJ2-1; 12 bases are shared with TRBD1. The CDR3 DNA is TGTGCCAGCAGTTCCGCCGGGACAGGGGGCCGTGAGCAGTTCTTC. It is translated as CASSSAGTGGREQFF.